Following are 26 T cell receptor beta chains from one sample sequenced in a study of T cells in Graves' hyperthyroidism and ophthalmopathy. RNA transcripts served as the template for amplifying TCR beta CDR3 regions. When the TCR CDR3 underwent first-round RT-PCR, the HTBI primer set was used. In TCRdb, the multiplex PCR reads were re-called with MiXCR into one record per CDR3 protein. The sample consists of under 350,000 distinct CDR3 sequences, approximately 14% of them appearing once. Sequenced input: blood. These receptors originate from a woman between 35 and 50 years old with Graves' ophthalmopathy.

This clonotype appeared many times. The chain has TRBV12-3 or TRBV12-4 and TRBJ1-4, with no clear D. V lost 2 bases and J 8 bases, leaving 9 bases between the germline ends. The length of the CDR3 is 13 residues. CDR3 coding DNA: TGTGCCAGCAGTTTATCGGGCCGGGAAAAACTGTTTTTT. It specifies CASSLSGREKLFF.

This sequence joins TRBV18 and TRBJ2-5, with D perhaps being TRBD1 or TRBD2 (5 bases each). The CDR3 runs to 14 residues. V was shortened by 3 bases and J by 3 bases, with 11 bases between the two germline ends. Germline lookup yields CDR1 KGHSH and CDR2 LQKENI. Here the CDR3 DNA reads TGTGCCAGCTCACCCCCGAGGGGCGAAGAGACCCAGTACTTC. Its translation is CASSPPRGEETQYF.

This CDR3 reads CASSLVRGKGSNQPQHF. DNA for the CDR3: TGTGCCAGCAGCTTGGTACGGGGAAAAGGAAGCAATCAGCCCCAGCATTTT. The V and J genes are TRBV5-8 and TRBJ1-5; D unclear. CDR1 is SGHTS, CDR2 YDEGEE, per germline. Trimming removed 0 bases at V and 1 base at J, with 14 bases between. The CDR3 is made up of 17 amino acids.

This chain uses TRBV4-1 with TRBJ2-2, with 8 bases aligning to TRBD1. Trimming cost V 4 bases and J 4 bases; bases outside gene matches: 5. The germline CDR1 and CDR2 sequences are MGHRA and YSYEKL. CDR3 length: 15 residues. The CDR3 loop is CASSPWTGTTGELFF. The CDR3 nucleotides are TGCGCCAGCAGCCCCTGGACAGGGACCACCGGGGAGCTGTTTTTT.

V gene TRBV12-3 or TRBV12-4 combines with J gene TRBJ2-5; D unclear. V lost 5 bases and J lost 1, with 8 bases in between. The CDR3 is 13 residues long. CDR3 protein: CASSPYLQETQYF. The CDR3 DNA reads TGTGCCAGCAGTCCGTACCTCCAAGAGACCCAGTACTTC.

Ten or more counts support this clonotype. The chain has TRBV7-9 and TRBJ2-7; 8 positions match TRBD1. Germline lookup yields CDR1 SEHNR and CDR2 FQNEAQ (reference sequence). J lost 5 bases, V lost 3 bases, and 3 bases had no gene match. This CDR3 has 13 amino acids. The CDR3 here is CASSFDRGDEQYF. Written as DNA, the CDR3 is TGTGCCAGCAGCTTCGACAGGGGCGACGAGCAGTACTTC.

The V and J genes are TRBV3-1 and TRBJ1-3; D gene unclear. The CDR3 is 16 amino acids. CDR1 LGHDT and CDR2 YNNKEL come from the germline V gene (reference sequence). The ends were cut back, 7 bases at V and 0 bases at J, with 16 bases in the middle. Written as DNA, the CDR3 is TGTGCCAGCACCTCTAGAAAGGGAGTCTCTGGAAACACCATATATTTT. The encoded protein is CASTSRKGVSGNTIYF.

This clonotype turned up a few times. The chain combines TRBV20-1 with TRBJ1-5; D uncertain. Trimming shortened V by 1 base and J by 0 bases, and 10 bases separated the two germline ends. The CDR3 is 15 amino acids. CDR1 and CDR2 (germline): DFQATT, SNEGSKA (reference sequence). CDR3 loop: CSARGEIYSNQPQHF. CDR3 DNA sequence: TGCAGTGCTAGAGGAGAGATCTATAGCAATCAGCCCCAGCATTTT.

The table lists this clonotype with many counts. J is TRBJ2-1 and V is TRBV10-1; the match to TRBD1 covers 8 bases. CDR3 length: 15 amino acids. CDR1 is WNHNN and CDR2 is SYGVQD in the germline V gene (reference sequence). Unmatched junction bases numbered 6, after V lost 3 bases and J lost 5 bases. CDR3 residues: CASSDPGQANNEQFF. In DNA, the CDR3 is TGCGCCAGCAGTGACCCGGGACAGGCAAACAATGAGCAGTTCTTC.

This clonotype was counted only a few times. The chain has TRBV6-6 and TRBJ2-1; 7 bases align to TRBD1. Germline lookup yields CDR1 MNHNY and CDR2 SVGAGI (reference sequence). The CDR3 extends over 15 amino acids. With V trimmed by 0 bases and J by 7 bases, 6 bases remained unmatched. The chain's CDR3 is CASSYSGGGFNEQFF. As DNA, the CDR3 is TGTGCCAGCAGTTACTCAGGGGGCGGTTTTAATGAGCAGTTCTTC.

This clonotype was seen ten or more times. This chain uses TRBV12-3 or TRBV12-4 with TRBJ2-5, with 8 bases fitting TRBD1. The CDR3 totals 14 residues. V lost 6 bases and J lost 0; bases outside the gene matches: 3. The DNA for the CDR3 is TGTGCCAGCAGCCGGGGACAGGACCAAGAGACCCAGTACTTC. It yields the protein CASSRGQDQETQYF.

In its sample, this clonotype was seen many times. V and J are TRBV11-2 and TRBJ2-2; TRBD2 aligns across 7 bases. Germline assignment: CDR1 SGHAT and CDR2 FQNNGV. V trimming: 7 bases; J trimming: 2 bases; junction bases outside the gene matches: 7. This CDR3 is 15 amino acids long. DNA of the CDR3: TGTGCCAGCACCATTAGCGGGTTCAACACCGGGGAGCTGTTTTTT. Translated: CASTISGFNTGELFF.

This clonotype was seen many times. J is TRBJ1-2 and V is TRBV12-3 or TRBV12-4, with unresolved D. V lost 6 bases, J lost 6 bases, and 17 bases lay in between. This CDR3 has 14 residues. The CDR3 DNA is TGTGCCAGCAGACCCCCTTTAGGGTCGGATGGCTACACCTTC. Translating gives CASRPPLGSDGYTF.

The gene calls are TRBV13 and TRBJ2-5; unclear D gene. CDR3 size: 14 residues. Trimming stripped 1 base from V and 2 bases from J, with 8 bases between. CDR1 PRHDT and CDR2 FYEKMQ come from the germline V gene (reference sequence). CDR3 loop: CASSLVRLQETQYF. In nucleotides, the CDR3 is TGTGCCAGCAGCTTAGTCAGGTTACAAGAGACCCAGTACTTC.

The chain employs TRBV7-9 and TRBJ2-1; 10 bases align to TRBD2. With V trimmed by 3 bases and J by 14 bases, 10 bases remained unmatched. Germline-derived CDR1 and CDR2 are SEHNR and FQNEAQ (reference sequence). This CDR3 spans 14 amino acids. The chain's CDR3 is CASSFLLAGVGKFF. DNA of the CDR3: TGTGCCAGCAGCTTCCTTCTAGCGGGGGTCGGAAAGTTCTTC.

This clonotype occurred many times. This chain uses TRBV29-1 with TRBJ1-1; no clear D. V lost 3 bases to trimming and J lost 0 bases, with 8 bases between them. The CDR3 is made up of 13 amino acids. The germline V gene encodes CDR1 SQVTM and CDR2 ANQGSEA. CDR3 nucleotides: TGCAGCGTTGAGAGGACGGTGAACACTGAAGCTTTCTTT. Protein: CSVERTVNTEAFF.

The table lists this clonotype with many counts. The chain links TRBV29-1 to TRBJ2-5; a weak D match, TRBD2 (7 bases). The germline V gene encodes CDR1 SQVTM and CDR2 ANQGSEA. This CDR3 region has 13 residues. V was shortened by 4 bases and J by 9 bases, with 18 bases between the two germline ends. The CDR3 loop reads CSVGGGDLPAQYF. For the CDR3, the DNA is TGCAGCGTTGGAGGGGGGGACCTACCAGCCCAGTACTTC. Filled out from reference TRBV29-1 and TRBJ2-5, the complete variable domain reads SAVISQKPSRDICQRGTSLTIQCQVDSQVTMMFWYRQQPGQSLTLIATANQGSEATYESGFVIDKFPISRPNLTFSTLTVSNMSPEDSSIYLCSVGGGDLPAQYFGPGTRLLVL.

This clonotype has at least ten counts. A junction boundary mismatches the germline segment, possibly from a read error. The J gene is TRBJ2-7, the V gene TRBV2; 8 nucleotides align to TRBD2. The CDR3 runs 15 residues. Germline V gene lookup returns CDR1 SNHLY and CDR2 FYNNEI. CDR3 in DNA: TGTGCCAGCAGCTTGGTGGCGGGAGGCTCCTGCGAGCAGTACTTC. Amino acid sequence: CASSLVAGGSCEQYF.

This sequence joins TRBV30 and TRBJ2-7; the match to TRBD1 covers 7 bases. Germline trimming cut 5 bases from V and 2 bases from J; bases unmatched to any gene: 9. This CDR3 has 14 amino acids. CDR1 and CDR2 from the germline V gene are GTSNPN and SVGIG (reference sequence). CDR3 amino acids: CAWGHRDSTYEQYF. The DNA of the CDR3 is TGTGCCTGGGGGCACCGGGACAGCACCTACGAGCAGTACTTC. The full variable domain, its missing parts supplied by reference TRBV30 and TRBJ2-7, is SQTIHQWPATLVQPVGSPLSLECTVEGTSNPNLYWYRQAAGRGLQLLFYSVGIGQISSEVPQNLSASRPQDRQFILSSKKLLLSDSGFYLCAWGHRDSTYEQYFGPGTRLTVT.

This clonotype appeared many times. The CDR3 spells CASSLEVWTNYGYTF. CDR3 nucleotides: TGTGCCAGCAGCTTGGAGGTGTGGACAAACTATGGCTACACCTTC. V is TRBV5-5 and J is TRBJ1-2, with D perhaps TRBD1 (5 bases). This CDR3 contains 15 residues. Between the trimmed V and J ends, which lost 0 bases and 2 bases, there was a span of 11 bases. Germline V gene data show CDR1 as SGHKS and CDR2 as YYEKEE (reference sequence).

At least ten counts were recorded for this clonotype. The chain couples TRBV10-3 to TRBJ1-4; D is possibly TRBD1 (5 bases). The CDR3 has 14 amino acids. V was pared by 5 bases and J by 7 bases, with 14 bases between. Per germline, CDR1 ENHRY and CDR2 SYGVKD. The CDR3 loop reads CAISTGTRPEKLFF. The CDR3 bases are TGTGCCATCAGTACCGGGACGCGTCCTGAAAAACTGTTTTTT.

This clonotype was recorded a few times. The chain combines TRBV6-4 with TRBJ1-6; TRBD1 matches 9 bases. V was clipped by 6 bases and J by 5 bases; unmatched bases: 2. The CDR3 contains 14 residues. Looked up from germline, CDR1 is MRHNA and CDR2 is SNTAGT. The CDR3 loop reads CASSRDRDNSPLHF. CDR3 nucleotides: TGTGCCAGCAGCCGGGACAGGGATAATTCACCCCTCCACTTT.

This clonotype was seen repeatedly, ten times or more. The chain joins TRBV20-1 to TRBJ2-2; D not resolved. The CDR3 extends over 14 amino acids. Germline V lookup: CDR1 DFQATT, CDR2 SNEGSKA (reference sequence). Deletions cut 1 base from V and 4 bases from J, with 10 bases between. DNA for the CDR3: TGCAGTGCTAGAGGACTGTCGACCACCGGGGAGCTGTTTTTT. It codes for CSARGLSTTGELFF.

This clonotype was seen at least ten times. The chain has TRBV27 and TRBJ1-2; D may be TRBD1 (6 bases). The germline V and J ends were trimmed by 6 bases and 8 bases, with 10 bases remaining between them. This CDR3 contains 11 residues. Germline CDR1 and CDR2: MNHEY and SMNVEV (reference sequence). In nucleotides, the CDR3 is TGTGCCAGCAGCTCAAGGGGGGGCTACACCTTC. Protein product: CASSSRGGYTF.

In this sample, this clonotype turned up many times. This chain joins TRBV15 and TRBJ2-1; 7 bases agree with TRBD2. CDR1 LNHNV and CDR2 YYDKDF come from the germline V gene (reference sequence). The V gene end was trimmed by 3 bases and the J gene end by 2 bases; junction bases not matched to a gene: 10. This CDR3 region has 17 residues. The CDR3 here is CATSRRGSGGAYNEQFF. The CDR3 nucleotides are TGTGCCACCAGCAGGCGGGGGTCCGGCGGGGCCTACAATGAGCAGTTCTTC.

In regard to this clonotype: A read error may explain this, as a much larger clone is one base away. The V gene is TRBV6-2 or TRBV6-3, the J gene TRBJ2-7, with 8 bases that match TRBD1. The CDR3 consists of 18 residues. V shed 5 bases, J shed 3 bases, and the junction held 18 bases outside the gene matches. Germline-derived CDR1 and CDR2 are MNHEY and SVGEGT. The CDR3, as DNA: TGTGCCAGCAGTACTACGAGCCGGGACAGGAGGAGCTTCTACGAGCAGTACTTC. Protein product: CASSTTSRDRRSFYEQYF.